Listed below are T cell receptor beta chains from one sample, sequenced in a study of blood T cell repertoires in COVID-19. Repertoires were generated with immunoSEQ multiplex PCR, while TCRdb's copy carries only in-frame clones and drops some. The table records under 35,000 clones, approximately 90% of them present only once. Sequenced material: peripheral blood. Source of these receptors: a man in his sixties with acute or convalescent COVID-19. Each CDR3 is given with its conserved first and last residue. D genes are given only for firm matches. The size entry is marked missing in some rows and otherwise reads once, few, many or a size class.

clone size,J gene,V gene,D gene,CDR3 protein,CDR3 DNA
NA,TRBJ2-3,TRBV19,TRBD2,CASSRFGLAATPGLQGTQYF,TGTGCCAGTAGTAGGTTCGGGCTAGCGGCGACTCCCGGGCTCCAAGGTACGCAGTATTTT
NA,TRBJ2-3,TRBV3-1/TRBV3-2,NA,CASSRQTGTDTQYF,TGTGCCAGCAGCCGCCAGACAGGCACAGATACGCAGTATTTT
NA,TRBJ2-5,TRBV7-9,TRBD1,CASSVWDRAGETQYF,TGTGCCAGCAGTGTTTGGGACAGGGCAGGCGAGACCCAGTACTTC
NA,TRBJ2-1,TRBV6-1,TRBD2,CASSEGAGGMDEQFF,TGTGCCAGCAGTGAGGGGGCGGGAGGGATGGATGAGCAGTTCTTC
NA,TRBJ1-4,TRBV30,NA,CAWSIGGVEKLFF,TGTGCCTGGAGTATCGGAGGGGTAGAAAAACTGTTTTTT
NA,TRBJ2-7,TRBV28,NA,CASSFWETGREQYF,TGTGCCAGCAGTTTTTGGGAGACCGGGCGCGAGCAGTACTTC
NA,TRBJ1-1,TRBV27,TRBD1,CASSLSGTGVGTEAFF,TGTGCCAGCAGTTTATCGGGGACAGGGGTTGGCACTGAAGCTTTCTTT
NA,TRBJ2-2,TRBV19,NA,CASSTSGRFGELFF,TGTGCCAGTAGCACAAGTGGGAGGTTCGGGGAGCTGTTTTTT
NA,TRBJ2-1,TRBV7-9,NA,CASTHGGLAYEQFF,TGTGCCAGCACCCACGGAGGGCTAGCGTATGAGCAGTTCTTC
few,TRBJ2-7,TRBV7-9,NA,CASSFGVSHEQYF,TGTGCCAGCAGCTTCGGGGTTTCCCACGAGCAGTACTTC
NA,TRBJ2-3,TRBV6-1,TRBD2,CASSELGQGGLAGRTDTQYF,TGTGCCAGCAGTGAATTAGGACAGGGGGGACTAGCGGGCCGCACAGATACGCAGTATTTT
NA,TRBJ2-3,TRBV5-1,TRBD2,CASSLGSGASTDTQYF,TGCGCCAGCAGCTTGGGTAGCGGGGCTAGCACAGATACGCAGTATTTT
NA,TRBJ2-7,TRBV7-9,TRBD2,CASSLVGTSSYEQYF,TGTGCCAGCAGCTTAGTAGGGACTAGTTCCTACGAGCAGTACTTC
NA,TRBJ1-6,TRBV5-6,NA,CASSFGDRVNSPLHF,TGTGCCAGCAGCTTCGGAGACAGAGTCAATTCACCCCTCCACTTT
once,TRBJ1-3,TRBV7-9,NA,CASSTRTSSSGNTIYF,TGTGCCAGCTCGACCCGGACTTCCTCCTCTGGAAACACCATATATTTT
NA,TRBJ2-7,TRBV10-2,NA,CASSGRVYEQYF,TGCGCCAGCAGTGGTAGAGTCTACGAGCAGTACTTC
NA,TRBJ2-3,TRBV7-2,NA,CASSSQGAGVRDTQYF,TGTGCCAGCAGCTCCCAGGGGGCGGGAGTAAGAGATACGCAGTATTTT